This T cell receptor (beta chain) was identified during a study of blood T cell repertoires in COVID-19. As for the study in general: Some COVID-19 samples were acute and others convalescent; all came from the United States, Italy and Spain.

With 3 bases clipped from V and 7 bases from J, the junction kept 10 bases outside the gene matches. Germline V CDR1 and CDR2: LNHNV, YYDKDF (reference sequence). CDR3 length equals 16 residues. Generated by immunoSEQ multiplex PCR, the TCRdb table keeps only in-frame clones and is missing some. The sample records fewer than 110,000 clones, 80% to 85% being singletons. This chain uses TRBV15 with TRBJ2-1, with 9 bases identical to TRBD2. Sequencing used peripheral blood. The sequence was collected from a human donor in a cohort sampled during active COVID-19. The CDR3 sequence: CATSRLPGLATNEQFF. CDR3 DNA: TGTGCCACCAGCAGGTTGCCGGGACTAGCTACGAATGAGCAGTTCTTC.